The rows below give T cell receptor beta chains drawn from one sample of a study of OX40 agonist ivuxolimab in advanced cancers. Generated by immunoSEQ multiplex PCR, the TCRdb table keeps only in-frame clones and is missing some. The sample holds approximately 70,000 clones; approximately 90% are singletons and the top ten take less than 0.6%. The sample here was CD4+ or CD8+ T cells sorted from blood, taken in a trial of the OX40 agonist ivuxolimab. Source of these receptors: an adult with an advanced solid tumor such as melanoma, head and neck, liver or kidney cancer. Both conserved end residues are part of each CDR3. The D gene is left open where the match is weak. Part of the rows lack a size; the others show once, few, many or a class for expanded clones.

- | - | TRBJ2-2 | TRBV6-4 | TGTGCCAGCAGTGACGACATAACCGGGGAGCTGTTTTTT | CASSDDITGELFF
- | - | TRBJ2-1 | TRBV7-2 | TGTGCCAGCAGCCCCCTAGGGGCTGGTTCTTACAATGAGCAGTTCTTC | CASSPLGAGSYNEQFF
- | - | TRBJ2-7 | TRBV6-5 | TGTGCCAGCAGGCTCGGCCAGGGAAAATACGAGCAGTACTTC | CASRLGQGKYEQYF
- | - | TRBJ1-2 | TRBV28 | TGTGCCAGCAGTCCCCTTTTACCTCTCTATGGCTACACCTTC | CASSPLLPLYGYTF
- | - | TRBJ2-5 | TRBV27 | TGTGCCAGCAGTTTCCGACGGGAAGAGACCCAGTACTTC | CASSFRREETQYF
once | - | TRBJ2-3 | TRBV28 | TGTGCCAGCACCGGCGAATTTTTCACTTCAGATACGCAGTATTTT | CASTGEFFTSDTQYF
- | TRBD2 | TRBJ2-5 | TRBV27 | TGTGCCAGCAGTTTCGTCAGCGGGAGGGCGGAGACCCAGTACTTC | CASSFVSGRAETQYF
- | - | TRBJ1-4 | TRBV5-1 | TGCGCCAGCAGCACCGGTAGGACAACTAATGAAAAACTGTTTTTT | CASSTGRTTNEKLFF
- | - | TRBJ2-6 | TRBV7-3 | TGTGCCAGCAGCTTCTTACAGGTTCCCAACGTCCTGACTTTC | CASSFLQVPNVLTF
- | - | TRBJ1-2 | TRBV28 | TGTGCCAGCAGTCTTTCCGAACTGGGCTACACCTTC | CASSLSELGYTF
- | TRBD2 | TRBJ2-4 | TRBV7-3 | TGTGCCAGCAGCCCCCGGGGGGGGTTTGGCAAAAACATTCAGTACTTC | CASSPRGGFGKNIQYF
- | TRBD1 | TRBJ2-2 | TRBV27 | TGTGTCAGCAGACCTGCTGGGACAGGGCATAGCGGGGAGCTGTTTTTT | CVSRPAGTGHSGELFF
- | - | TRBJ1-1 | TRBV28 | TGTGCCAGCAGTTTTTCGACTGAAGCTTTCTTT | CASSFSTEAFF
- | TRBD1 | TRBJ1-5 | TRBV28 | TGTGCCAGCAGTCAAACAGGGGCGGGTCAGCCCCAGCATTTT | CASSQTGAGQPQHF
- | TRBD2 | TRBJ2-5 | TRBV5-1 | TGCGCCAGCAGCTTGCCGACTAGCGGGAGAAGTAGAGAGACCCAGTACTTC | CASSLPTSGRSRETQYF
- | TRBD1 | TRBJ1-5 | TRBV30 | TGTGCCTGGAGTCTTGCGCCTTGGGACAGGAGGTATAGCAATCAGCCCCAGCATTTT | CAWSLAPWDRRYSNQPQHF
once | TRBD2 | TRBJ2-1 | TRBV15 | TGTGCCACCAGCCGAACTAGCGTCTCCTACAATGAGCAGTTCTTC | CATSRTSVSYNEQFF
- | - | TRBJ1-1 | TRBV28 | TGTGCCAGCAGGGATTCCAAGATGAACACTGAAGCTTTCTTT | CASRDSKMNTEAFF
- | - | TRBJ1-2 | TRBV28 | TGTGCCAGCAGCCGAACAGGGATTGTCTATGGCTACACCTTC | CASSRTGIVYGYTF
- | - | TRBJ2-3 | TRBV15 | TGTGCCACCAGCAGAGCCCCGGAGAGCACACATACGCAGTATTTT | CATSRAPESTHTQYF
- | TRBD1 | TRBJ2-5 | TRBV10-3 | TGTGCCATCAGTGAGGGACAGGACCAAGAGACCCAGTACTTC | CAISEGQDQETQYF
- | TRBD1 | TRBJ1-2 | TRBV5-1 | TGCGCCAGCAGCTTGGCCGGGACAGGGGGCTGGGGCTACACCTTC | CASSLAGTGGWGYTF
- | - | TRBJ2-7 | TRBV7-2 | TGTGCCAGCAGCGCCGCCCCCATCGAGCAGTACTTC | CASSAAPIEQYF
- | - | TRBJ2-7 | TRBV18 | TGTGCCAGCTCACCGGGTAGGCGGTCCTACGAGCAGTACTTC | CASSPGRRSYEQYF
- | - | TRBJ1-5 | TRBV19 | TGTGCCAGTAGTATAATCGGGGGCAATCAGCCCCAGCATTTT | CASSIIGGNQPQHF
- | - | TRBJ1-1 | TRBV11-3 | TGTGCCAGCAGCTTAGGGCTGGAGGTCAGGGCTTTCTTT | CASSLGLEVRAFF
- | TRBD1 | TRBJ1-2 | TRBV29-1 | TGCTCAACGGGTCAGGGGGCCGTAGGCTACACCTTC | CSTGQGAVGYTF
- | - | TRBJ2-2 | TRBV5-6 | TGTGCCAGCAGCTTGGGCCCCGGCAGGGGAAACACCGGGGAGCTGTTTTTT | CASSLGPGRGNTGELFF
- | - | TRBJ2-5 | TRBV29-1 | TGCAGCGCCCTCCCGGGGGAAGAGACCCAGTACTTC | CSALPGEETQYF
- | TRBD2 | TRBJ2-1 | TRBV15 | TGTGCCACCAGCAGAGATTTAGCGGGAGCGGGCGGTGAGCAGTTCTTC | CATSRDLAGAGGEQFF
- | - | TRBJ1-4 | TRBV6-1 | TGTGCCAGCAGTGAAATACAGAACACCCAGAGGAATGAAAAACTGTTTTTT | CASSEIQNTQRNEKLFF
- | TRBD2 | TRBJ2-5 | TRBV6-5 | TGTGCCAGCAGCCCCGTGACTAGCGGGACACAGACCCAGTACTTC | CASSPVTSGTQTQYF
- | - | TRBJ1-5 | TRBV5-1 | TGCGCCAGCAGCTTGGAGGCAGGGAATCAGCCCCAGCATTTT | CASSLEAGNQPQHF
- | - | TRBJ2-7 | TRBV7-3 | TGTGCCAGCAGTCCCCAAGGCCCCGTCGCGCAGTACTTC | CASSPQGPVAQYF
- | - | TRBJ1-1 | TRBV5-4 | TGTGCCAGCAGCAAAACCCGGGCCACGAACACTGAAGCTTTCTTT | CASSKTRATNTEAFF
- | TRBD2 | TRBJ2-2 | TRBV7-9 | TGTGCCAGCAGCCGCGGGGGTAGCGGGAGTACCGGGGAGCTGTTTTTT | CASSRGGSGSTGELFF
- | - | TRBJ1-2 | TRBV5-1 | TGCGCCAGCAGCTTCACGACCTGGGGGAACTATGGCTACACCTTC | CASSFTTWGNYGYTF
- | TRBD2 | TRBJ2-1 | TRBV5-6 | TGTGCCAGCAGCCGACTAGCGGGAACATACAATGAGCAGTTCTTC | CASSRLAGTYNEQFF
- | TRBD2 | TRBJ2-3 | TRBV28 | TGTGCCAGCAGGCGCGGGACTAGGTCAGATACGCAGTATTTT | CASRRGTRSDTQYF
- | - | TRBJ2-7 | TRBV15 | TGTGCCACCAGCAGAAACTTAGACTCCTACGAGCAGTACTTC | CATSRNLDSYEQYF
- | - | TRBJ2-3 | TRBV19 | TGTGCCAGTAGTCTCAGGACGGGCACAGATACGCAGTATTTT | CASSLRTGTDTQYF
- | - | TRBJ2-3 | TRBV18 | TGTGCCAGCTCACCACCGGGGACAACAGATACGCAGTATTTT | CASSPPGTTDTQYF
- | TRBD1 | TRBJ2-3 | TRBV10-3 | TGTGCCATCAGTGGGGACAGGGGTTTGTCAACAGATACGCAGTATTTT | CAISGDRGLSTDTQYF
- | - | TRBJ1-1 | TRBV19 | TGTGCCAGTAGTATAGGGCAGAAGAACACTGAAGCTTTCTTT | CASSIGQKNTEAFF
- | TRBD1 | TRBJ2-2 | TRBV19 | TGTGCCAGTATATCCCTGGGACAGGGCTACACCGGGGAGCTGTTTTTT | CASISLGQGYTGELFF
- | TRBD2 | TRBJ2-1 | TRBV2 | TGTGCCAGCAGTGTACGAAGCGGGAGACTTTCCCTCAATGAGCAGTTCTTC | CASSVRSGRLSLNEQFF
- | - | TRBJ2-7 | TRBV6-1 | TGTGCCAGCAGTGAAGATGACAGACGCCTAAGGCAGTACTTC | CASSEDDRRLRQYF
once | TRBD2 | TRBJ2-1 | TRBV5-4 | TGTGCCAGCAGGAGGACTAGGAACGATTATGAGCAGTTCTTC | CASRRTRNDYEQFF
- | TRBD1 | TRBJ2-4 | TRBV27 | TGTGCCAGCAGTTTTACAGGGGCCCCGACACTAGCCAAAAACATTCAGTACTTC | CASSFTGAPTLAKNIQYF
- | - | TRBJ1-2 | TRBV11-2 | TGTGCCAGCAGCTTAGATTTTGACGGCTACACCTTC | CASSLDFDGYTF
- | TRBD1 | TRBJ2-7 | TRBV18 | TGTGCCAGCTCCCGCGGACAGGGGGCGGCCTACGAGCAGTACTTC | CASSRGQGAAYEQYF
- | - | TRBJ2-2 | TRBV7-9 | TGTGCCAGCAGCTTAGCACGTCCGAACACCGGGGAGCTGTTTTTT | CASSLARPNTGELFF
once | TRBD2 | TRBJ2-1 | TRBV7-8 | TGTGCCAGCAGCTTTGACCCTAGCGGGGGCTACAATGAGCAGTTCTTC | CASSFDPSGGYNEQFF
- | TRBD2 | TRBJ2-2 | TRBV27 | TGTGCCAGCACAGGGACTACCAACACCGGGGAGCTGTTTTTT | CASTGTTNTGELFF
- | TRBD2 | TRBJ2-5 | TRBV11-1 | TGTGCCAGCAGCTCCCCCACAGCGGGAGGTTGGGAGACCCAGTACTTC | CASSSPTAGGWETQYF
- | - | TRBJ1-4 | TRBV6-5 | TGTGCCAGCAGTCCCACACAAACTAATGAAAAACTGTTTTTT | CASSPTQTNEKLFF
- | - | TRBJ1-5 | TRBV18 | TGTGCCAGCTCACCAGCTGGCAATCAGCCCCAGCATTTT | CASSPAGNQPQHF
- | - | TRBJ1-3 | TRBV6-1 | TGTGCCAGCAGAACAGCTGCTGGAAACACCATATATTTT | CASRTAAGNTIYF
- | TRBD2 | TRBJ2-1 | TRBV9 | TGTGCCAGCAGCGTGCTCGGCGGGAGCTCCTACAATGAGCAGTTCTTC | CASSVLGGSSYNEQFF